The 30 T cell receptor beta chains given below trace back to one sample, sequenced in a study of follicular helper T cells after annual influenza vaccination. As to time point: 2015-2016 season, pre-vaccination. Clones were read by immunoSEQ multiplex PCR, and TCRdb kept only the in-frame ones, dropping some. The sample yields about 10,000 clones, 70% to 90% seen once. This specimen consisted of CXCR5+ CD38- circulating T follicular helper cells from blood, obtained on the day of influenza vaccination. Subset indicated: circulating Tfh, non-naive CD4+CXCR5+PD-1+ (ICOS+CD38+ or ICOS-CD38-). All receptors derive from an adult who received the influenza vaccine.

This chain connects TRBV14 to TRBJ1-2; 7 nucleotides line up with TRBD1. With V trimmed by 6 bases and J by 8 bases, 6 bases remained unmatched. The CDR3 length is 12 residues. In germline, CDR1 is SGHDN, CDR2 FVKESK. The CDR3 protein is CASSHRGRGYTF. As DNA, the CDR3 is TGTGCCAGCAGTCACAGGGGAAGGGGCTACACCTTC.

V gene TRBV7-9 combines with J gene TRBJ2-1; 8 positions agree with TRBD2. The V segment lost 0 bases and the J segment 8 bases; nucleotides outside the gene matches: 9. Germline loops: CDR1 SEHNR, CDR2 FQNEAQ (reference sequence). CDR3 length equals 16 residues. DNA of the CDR3: TGTGCCAGCAGCTTAGCTATTCCTAGCGGGTGGGATGAGCAGTTCTTC. Protein: CASSLAIPSGWDEQFF.

The chain recombines TRBV6-6 with TRBJ2-7; 7 positions match TRBD2. The CDR3 totals 14 residues. The J segment lost 3 bases and the V segment lost 2 bases, leaving 4 bases of the junction unmatched. The V gene's germline CDR1 is MNHNY and CDR2 SVGAGI (reference sequence). Here the CDR3 reads CASSYVGGDYEQYF. In nucleotides, the CDR3 is TGTGCCAGCAGTTACGTGGGGGGGGACTACGAGCAGTACTTC.

This sequence joins TRBV9 and TRBJ1-2; 7 positions agree with TRBD1. This CDR3 is 14 amino acids long. Germline assignment: CDR1 SGDLS and CDR2 YYNGEE. V was clipped by 1 base and J by 2 bases; unmatched bases: 2. The CDR3 loop is CASSVSTGNYGYTF. For the CDR3, the DNA is TGTGCCAGCAGCGTATCGACAGGGAACTATGGCTACACCTTC. Filled out from reference TRBV9 and TRBJ1-2, the complete variable domain reads DSGVTQTPKHLITATGQRVTLRCSPRSGDLSVYWYQQSLDQGLQFLIQYYNGEERAKGNILERFSAQQFPDLHSELNLSSLELGDSALYFCASSVSTGNYGYTFGSGTRLTVV.

This rearrangement joins TRBV5-1 to TRBJ1-4; TRBD1 matches at 9 bases. This CDR3 region has 15 residues. Germline assignment: CDR1 SGHRS and CDR2 YFSETQ. Trimming took 0 bases from V and 8 from J; bases not matched to a gene: 5. The CDR3 region is CASSLGDRVEEKLFF. DNA of the CDR3: TGCGCCAGCAGCTTGGGGGACAGGGTAGAGGAAAAACTGTTTTTT.

J is TRBJ2-3 and V is TRBV5-4; 8 bases are shared with TRBD1. The CDR3 has 18 residues. V shed 3 bases and J 0 bases; nucleotides not matched to a gene: 12. The germline gives CDR1 SGHNT, CDR2 YYREEE (reference sequence). This chain's CDR3 is CASSSGTGGSRSTDTQYF. The CDR3 DNA is TGTGCCAGCAGCTCCGGGACAGGAGGGAGTAGGAGCACAGATACGCAGTATTTT.

The chain recombines TRBV6-6 with TRBJ1-4; D may be TRBD1 (6 bases). V lost 6 bases to trimming and J lost 3 bases, with 14 bases between them. The CDR3 length is 15 residues. The germline CDR1 and CDR2 sequences are MNHNY and SVGAGI (reference sequence). The CDR3 region has the DNA TGTGCCAGCAGCAGCGACAGGAGTTCTAATGAAAAACTGTTTTTT. Residues: CASSSDRSSNEKLFF.

The chain couples TRBV5-4 to TRBJ2-1, with D unresolved. CDR3 length: 15 amino acids. Trimming took off 0 bases at V and 0 bases at J, with 7 bases between the two ends. CDR1 is SGHNT, CDR2 YYREEE, per germline (reference sequence). The CDR3 region has the DNA TGTGCCAGCAGCTTGGGCGGTCTCTCCTACAATGAGCAGTTCTTC. As protein: CASSLGGLSYNEQFF. Full variable domain (remainder filled in from reference TRBV5-4 and TRBJ2-1): ETGVTQSPTHLIKTRGQQVTLRCSSQSGHNTVSWYQQALGQGPQFIFQYYREEENGRGNFPPRFSGLQFPNYSSELNVNALELDDSALYLCASSLGGLSYNEQFFGPGTRLTVL.

V usage is TRBV5-5 and J usage is TRBJ2-3; D gene ambiguous. The ends were cut back, 2 bases at V and 4 bases at J, with 14 bases in the middle. CDR3 length equals 15 residues. Germline V gene data show CDR1 as SGHKS and CDR2 as YYEKEE (reference sequence). CDR3 bases: TGTGCCAGCAGCTTTCTGGACCCCGATGCAGATACGCAGTATTTT. Encoded protein: CASSFLDPDADTQYF.

This clone was detected a few times. The chain uses TRBV5-1 and TRBJ1-2; D is undetermined. The CDR3 length is 16 residues. Trimming cost V 0 bases and J 2 bases, with 14 bases left between them. Germline V gene data show CDR1 as SGHRS and CDR2 as YFSETQ. CDR3 residues: CASSLAVGVLNYGYTF. Here the CDR3 DNA reads TGCGCCAGCAGCTTGGCCGTCGGCGTTCTAAACTATGGCTACACCTTC. Supplemented by reference TRBV5-1 and TRBJ1-2, the full variable domain reads KAGVTQTPRYLIKTRGQQVTLSCSPISGHRSVSWYQQTPGQGLQFLFEYFSETQRNKGNFPGRFSGRQFSNSRSEMNVSTLELGDSALYLCASSLAVGVLNYGYTFGSGTRLTVV.

The rearrangement uses TRBV6-5 and TRBJ2-7; TRBD2 might be the D (6 bases). The CDR3 length is 13 residues. Germline lookup yields CDR1 MNHEY and CDR2 SVGAGI. Trimming took 0 bases from V and 7 from J, leaving 10 bases between them. The CDR3 DNA sequence: TGTGCCAGCAGTTACTCCCCGGGGGAGGAGCAGTACTTC. It encodes CASSYSPGEEQYF.

The V call is TRBV9, the J call TRBJ2-5, with D perhaps given as TRBD1 or TRBD2 (5 bases each). Germline V gene lookup returns CDR1 SGDLS and CDR2 YYNGEE. V was pared by 4 bases and J by 5 bases, with 18 bases between. The CDR3 is made up of 15 amino acids. The CDR3 sequence is CASSSSGVEGETQYF. The CDR3 region has the DNA TGTGCCAGCAGCTCCAGTGGGGTAGAGGGGGAGACCCAGTACTTC.

This rearrangement joins TRBV25-1 to TRBJ1-4; possibly TRBD1 for D (5 bases). CDR1 is MGHDK and CDR2 is SYGVNS in the germline V gene. The CDR3 covers 14 residues. V shed 8 bases and J shed 8 bases, with 18 bases lying between them. The CDR3 DNA reads TGTGCCAGCGAAAAGGCGGGGGAGGGAGAAAAACTGTTTTTT. Translating it yields CASEKAGEGEKLFF.

The V call is TRBV6-4, the J call TRBJ1-5, with D possibly TRBD1 on 6 matching bases. CDR1 is MRHNA, CDR2 SNTAGT, per germline. V lost 3 bases and J 6 bases, leaving 15 bases between the germline ends. The CDR3 has 15 residues. The CDR3 DNA follows: TGTGCCAGCAGTGAATCAGGGGAAGGTTCTCAGCCCCAGCATTTT. Its protein product is CASSESGEGSQPQHF.

The chain uses TRBV7-9 and TRBJ2-3; TRBD2 matches at 9 bases. With 1 base clipped from V and 6 bases from J, the junction kept 8 bases outside the gene matches. This CDR3 contains 16 residues. Per germline, CDR1 SEHNR and CDR2 FQNEAQ (reference sequence). CDR3 DNA: TGTGCCAGCAGCTTAGATAGCGGGGGTTCGTCGGATACGCAGTATTTT. Protein: CASSLDSGGSSDTQYF.

V usage is TRBV6-1 and J usage is TRBJ2-7; D unresolved. Trimming left V 6 bases short and J 3 bases short, with 15 bases between. The CDR3 has 14 residues. From germline, CDR1 is MNHNS and CDR2 SASEGT. The CDR3 DNA sequence: TGTGCCAGCAGCCTTAGCCTGGACGGCTACGAGCAGTACTTC. This sequence encodes CASSLSLDGYEQYF.

The gene calls are TRBV7-6 and TRBJ1-5, with 9 bases identical to TRBD1. Trimming took 0 bases from V and 6 from J; bases not matched to a gene: 0. CDR3 size: 14 residues. CDR1 and CDR2 (germline): SGHVS, FNYEAQ. The CDR3 spells CASSLATGGQPQHF. CDR3 DNA sequence: TGTGCCAGCAGCTTAGCGACAGGGGGTCAGCCCCAGCATTTT.

The rearrangement uses TRBV19 and TRBJ1-2; D not resolved. V lost 3 bases, J lost 0 bases, and 14 bases lay in between. Germline CDR1 and CDR2: LNHDA and SQIVND (reference sequence). The CDR3 has 16 amino acids. The CDR3 coding sequence is TGTGCCAGTAGTATTTACCCCAGAGAATCTAACTATGGCTACACCTTC. Amino acid sequence: CASSIYPRESNYGYTF.

The chain combines TRBV7-6 with TRBJ2-3, with 8 bases aligning to TRBD2. From germline, CDR1 is SGHVS and CDR2 FNYEAQ. The CDR3 extends over 16 amino acids. Unmatched junction bases numbered 9, after V lost 5 bases and J lost 2 bases. CDR3: CASSPTGGGITDTQYF. The CDR3 DNA follows: TGTGCCAGCAGCCCTACGGGGGGGGGCATCACAGATACGCAGTATTTT.

The rearrangement links TRBV7-9 to TRBJ1-2; possibly TRBD1 for D (5 bases). The CDR3 extends over 14 amino acids. The ends were cut back, 1 base at V and 11 bases at J, with 17 bases in the middle. Germline V CDR1 and CDR2: SEHNR, FQNEAQ (reference sequence). The CDR3 loop is CASSLGDSPLGYTF. The CDR3 DNA reads as TGTGCCAGCAGCTTAGGAGACAGTCCTCTGGGATACACCTTC.

The chain links TRBV14 to TRBJ1-3; D ambiguous. Trimming left V 1 base short and J 2 bases short, with 6 bases between. This CDR3 has 14 residues. The germline V gene encodes CDR1 SGHDN and CDR2 FVKESK. As DNA, the CDR3 is TGTGCCAGCAGCCAAGCCGGGCCTGGAAACACCATATATTTT. It specifies CASSQAGPGNTIYF.

This rearrangement joins TRBV19 to TRBJ1-2, with 7 nucleotides matching TRBD1. This CDR3 contains 14 residues. Germline CDR1 and CDR2: LNHDA and SQIVND (reference sequence). V shed 5 bases and J 5 bases; nucleotides not matched to a gene: 8. This CDR3 reads CASSRQGEGYGYTF. CDR3 sequence (DNA): TGTGCCAGTAGTCGACAGGGCGAGGGGTATGGCTACACCTTC.

This chain links TRBV30 with TRBJ1-2; maybe TRBD1 (5 bases). The V end lost 2 bases, the J end lost 0 bases, and 13 bases lay between the germline ends. The CDR3 spans 15 residues. Germline lookup yields CDR1 GTSNPN and CDR2 SVGIG (reference sequence). CDR3 region: CAWSSKGIPNYGYTF. CDR3 coding DNA: TGTGCCTGGAGTAGTAAGGGGATCCCTAACTATGGCTACACCTTC.

V gene TRBV21-1 combines with J gene TRBJ2-4. TRBV21-1 is given as a pseudogene. The CDR3 has 14 amino acids. CDR3 residues: CASSKGIAKNIQYF. CDR3 in DNA: TGTGCCAGCAGCAAGGGGATAGCCAAAAACATTCAGTACTTC.

CDR3 DNA: TGCGCCAGCAACCCCGGGGGGGACAATGAGCAGTTCTTC. Translation gives CASNPGGDNEQFF. The chain couples TRBV5-1 to TRBJ2-1; 8 positions agree with TRBD2. After removal of 6 bases from V and 5 bases from J, the junction contained 4 bases not matched to a gene. Germline CDR1 and CDR2: SGHRS and YFSETQ. The CDR3 sequence is 13 residues long.

The rearrangement uses TRBV18 and TRBJ1-3; D not resolved. CDR1 and CDR2 (germline): KGHSH, LQKENI. V lost 3 bases to trimming and J lost 3 bases, with 9 bases between them. The CDR3 totals 14 residues. Here the CDR3 reads CASSPPQVGNTIYF. As DNA, the CDR3 is TGTGCCAGCTCACCTCCGCAAGTTGGAAACACCATATATTTT.

The chain links TRBV5-1 to TRBJ2-5; D call uncertain. CDR3 length: 11 amino acids. Per germline, CDR1 SGHRS and CDR2 YFSETQ. V lost 3 bases to trimming and J lost 1 base, with 1 base between them. CDR3 protein: CASSSQETQYF. CDR3 in DNA: TGCGCCAGCAGCTCCCAAGAGACCCAGTACTTC.

The chain is built from TRBV4-2 and TRBJ2-6, with D possibly being TRBD2 (6 bases). CDR3 length: 17 residues. The germline V and J ends were trimmed by 0 bases and 4 bases, with 13 bases remaining between them. CDR1 and CDR2 (germline): LGHNA, YNFKEQ. CDR3 nucleotide sequence: TGTGCCAGCAGCCAAGACCGGGCGGGGATGGGGGCCAACGTCCTGACTTTC. This encodes CASSQDRAGMGANVLTF.

The chain is built from TRBV29-1 and TRBJ1-1; D gene ambiguous. V shed 6 bases and J shed 8 bases, with 13 bases lying between them. Germline loops: CDR1 SQVTM, CDR2 ANQGSEA. The CDR3 length is 11 residues. The CDR3 spells CSVAWTEEAFF. The CDR3 bases are TGCAGCGTAGCCTGGACGGAAGAAGCTTTCTTT.

The chain combines TRBV10-1 with TRBJ1-1; no definite D call. With 6 bases removed from V and 5 bases from J, the gap between germline ends came to 13 bases. Germline-derived CDR1 and CDR2 are WNHNN and SYGVQD (reference sequence). The CDR3 is 13 amino acids. The CDR3, as DNA: TGCGCCAGCAGCCGGGCCCCGGGGACTGAAGCTTTCTTT. It translates to CASSRAPGTEAFF.